In its sample, the clone carrying this T cell receptor (beta chain) was seen a few times. TCR cDNA received a 3' ligated oligonucleotide that carried a UMI. Adult healthy volunteers gave 2.5 ml peripheral blood for whole-blood RNA. Ligated cDNA underwent four rounds of PCR with nested alpha and beta constant region primers and SP2. Reverse transcription of blood and skin TCR RNA was primed at alpha and beta constant regions. TCRdb reprocessed the 5' RACE reads with MiXCR, giving one entry per CDR3 protein. This table holds some 60,000 distinct CDR3 sequences, roughly 8.1% found once. The data were obtained in a study of naive and memory T cell subsets. Trimming shortened V by 0 bases and J by 7 bases, and 9 bases separated the two germline ends. Germline CDR1 MNHNS, CDR2 SASEGT. The CDR3 length is 13 residues.

The rearrangement uses TRBV6-1 and TRBJ1-2, with D hard to call. The TCR sequence derives from a female donor in good health. The chain's CDR3 is CASSEALVGGYTF. CDR3 DNA sequence: TGTGCCAGCAGTGAAGCATTAGTGGGTGGCTACACCTTC.